Detailed here is one T cell receptor beta chain. As yet, its antigen is unknown. Both 60 Vbeta primers and 13 Jbeta primers went into the PCR. Sequencing used immunoSEQ multiplex PCR; TCRdb keeps in-frame clones, though not all of them. The sample has around 65,000 clones. V lost 1 base and J lost 6; bases outside the gene matches: 5. Germline CDR1 is MGHRA and CDR2 is YSYEKL. This CDR3 contains 14 residues. This record comes from a study of cytomegalovirus exposure and HLA in healthy donors. The study, taken as a whole, reports: According to an earlier analysis, most TCR beta V segments yielded productive rearrangements about 87% or about 30% of the time.

The sample consisted of PBMCs. The J gene is TRBJ1-1, the V gene TRBV4-1; 7 bases fit TRBD1. The sequence derives from a boy between 5 and 17 years old in good health and CMV-seronegative. CDR3 bases: TGCGCCAGCAGCCAAGGACAGGGTCAACCTGAAGCTTTCTTT. Encoded protein: CASSQGQGQPEAFF.